This section outlines one T cell receptor (beta chain) sequence together with its context. What it binds is unknown. V lost 1 base and J lost 1, with 14 bases in between. CDR1 and CDR2 from the germline V gene are SGDLS and YYNGEE. This CDR3 comprises 16 residues. The record originates from a study of a mutant IDH1 vaccine in newly diagnosed glioma. Across the study: Patients began vaccination 4-6 weeks after radiotherapy alone, or with temozolomide cycles. The sex distribution of treated patients was roughly 62% male and roughly 38% female, with a mean age of 40.4 years. Most patients had radiochemotherapy with temozolomide before enrollment; others had one alone.

As to time point: week 11, during vaccination. Every vaccine dose comprised 300 ug of mutant IDH1 20-mer peptide plus topical imiquimod. Each donor presented with a new WHO grade 3 or 4 astrocytoma that tested IDH1-mutant and showed ATRX loss. Sequencing used immunoSEQ multiplex PCR; TCRdb keeps in-frame clones, though not all of them. The data show about 64,000 clones, less than 85% seen once. The rearrangement uses TRBV9 and TRBJ1-1; possibly TRBD1 for D (5 bases). This TCR came from a woman between 50 and 59 years old with glioma. The material sequenced was PBMCs, taken from a glioma patient whose treatment included an IDH1 peptide vaccine. The DNA for the CDR3 is TGTGCCAGCAGCGTACGGGTCGAGGGGACGAACACTGAAGCTTTCTTT. This gives the protein CASSVRVEGTNTEAFF.